What follows are 13 T cell receptor beta chains derived from one specimen sequenced in a study of blood T cell repertoires in COVID-19. Clones were read by immunoSEQ multiplex PCR, and TCRdb kept only the in-frame ones, dropping some. The sample consists of 250,000 to 300,000 clones, 85% to 90% of them appearing once. Sample: peripheral blood. The origin of the receptors is a woman aged 40 to 49 who had recovered from COVID-19.

V is TRBV4-3 and J is TRBJ1-2; 7 nucleotides line up with TRBD1. Losses at the gene ends were 1 base for V and 1 base for J; bases not matched to a gene: 6. The CDR3 is 16 amino acids. CDR1 LGHNA and CDR2 YSLEER come from the germline V gene. The CDR3 region is CASSQVTGIGNYGYTF. The CDR3 bases are TGCGCCAGCAGCCAAGTGACAGGGATTGGTAACTATGGCTACACCTTC.

The rearrangement links TRBV24-1 to TRBJ2-2; D ambiguous. This CDR3 has 13 residues. The germline gives CDR1 KGHDR, CDR2 SFDVKD. V was cut by 5 bases and J by 5 bases, with 8 bases left in between. For the CDR3, the DNA is TGTGCCACCAGTGTCCCCGGGACCGGGGAGCTGTTTTTT. Its translation: CATSVPGTGELFF.

The chain couples TRBV19 to TRBJ2-3; 7 nucleotides match TRBD2. The CDR3 sequence is 14 residues long. Germline V gene lookup returns CDR1 LNHDA and CDR2 SQIVND (reference sequence). Trimming removed 6 bases from V and 0 bases from J; junction bases left unmatched: 3. In DNA, the CDR3 is TGTGCCAGTAGAGGTAGCGGGAGCACAGATACGCAGTATTTT. This translates into CASRGSGSTDTQYF.

The rearrangement uses TRBV19 and TRBJ2-5; possibly TRBD1 for D (7 bases). Germline values: CDR1 LNHDA, CDR2 SQIVND (reference sequence). Trimming stripped 6 bases from V and 7 bases from J, with 18 bases between. The CDR3 has 14 residues. CDR3 sequence (DNA): TGTGCCAGTAGAAACCAGGGGGGAACCGCGACCCAGTACTTC. This translates into CASRNQGGTATQYF.

The chain employs TRBV6-5 and TRBJ2-3; D remains ambiguous. This CDR3 region has 13 residues. CDR1 is MNHEY, CDR2 SVGAGI, per germline. Trimming pared 7 bases from V and 5 bases from J, leaving 13 bases between. The DNA of the CDR3 is TGTGCCAGCACCCCCGGGTGGGTAGATACGCAGTATTTT. It yields the protein CASTPGWVDTQYF.

This chain joins TRBV2 and TRBJ2-7, with TRBD1 identical over 7 bases. The trim removed 2 bases at V and 5 bases at J, leaving 3 bases unmatched. Germline values: CDR1 SNHLY, CDR2 FYNNEI. This CDR3 region has 13 residues. CDR3: CASSEPDRNEQYF. The DNA for the CDR3 is TGTGCCAGCAGTGAACCGGACAGGAACGAGCAGTACTTC.

The gene calls are TRBV11-2 and TRBJ2-3; 14 bases line up with TRBD2. Germline V gives CDR1 SGHAT, CDR2 FQNNGV. The V gene end was trimmed by 6 bases and the J gene end by 3 bases; junction bases not matched to a gene: 5. There are 16 residues in the CDR3. CDR3 residues: CASRETSGGATDTQYF. DNA of the CDR3: TGTGCCAGCAGGGAGACTAGCGGGGGGGCTACAGATACGCAGTATTTT.

V usage is TRBV29-1 and J usage is TRBJ2-5; 11 nucleotides match TRBD1. Germline CDR1 is SQVTM and CDR2 is ANQGSEA. The CDR3 length is 18 residues. V was clipped by 2 bases and J by 1 base; unmatched bases: 12. CDR3 sequence: CSVEPRRDRGTGQETQYF. The DNA for the CDR3 is TGCAGCGTTGAACCGCGGAGGGACAGGGGGACCGGCCAAGAGACCCAGTACTTC. Filled out from reference TRBV29-1 and TRBJ2-5, the complete variable domain reads SAVISQKPSRDICQRGTSLTIQCQVDSQVTMMFWYRQQPGQSLTLIATANQGSEATYESGFVIDKFPISRPNLTFSTLTVSNMSPEDSSIYLCSVEPRRDRGTGQETQYFGPGTRLLVL.

J is TRBJ2-3 and V is TRBV6-6, with 9 nucleotides matching TRBD2. The CDR3 contains 15 residues. Germline-derived CDR1 and CDR2 are MNHNY and SVGAGI (reference sequence). V was pared by 6 bases and J by 4 bases, with 8 bases of the junction left unmatched. The CDR3 nucleotides read TGTGCCAGCAGCGGGAGCGGGAGGATGGCAGATACGCAGTATTTT. Protein product: CASSGSGRMADTQYF.

The genes are TRBV27 and TRBJ2-1, with 11 positions matching TRBD2. V trimming: 6 bases; J trimming: 8 bases; junction bases outside the gene matches: 9. The V gene's germline CDR1 is MNHEY and CDR2 SMNVEV (reference sequence). This CDR3 spans 15 amino acids. As DNA, the CDR3 is TGTGCCAGCAGAGAGCTAGCGGGGGGTATGGATGAGCAGTTCTTC. The encoded protein is CASRELAGGMDEQFF.

The genes are TRBV20-1 and TRBJ1-2; no firm D call. CDR3 length: 10 amino acids. Per germline, CDR1 DFQATT and CDR2 SNEGSKA (reference sequence). V shed 6 bases and J shed 6 bases, with 8 bases lying between them. CDR3 loop: CSAPDNGYTF. Here the CDR3 DNA reads TGCAGTGCACCAGACAATGGCTACACCTTC.

The V and J genes are TRBV24-1 and TRBJ2-5, with a tentative D call TRBD2 (6 bases). CDR3 length: 15 residues. Germline CDR1 reads KGHDR; CDR2 reads SFDVKD. Trimming shortened V by 3 bases and J by 5 bases, and 15 bases separated the two germline ends. The CDR3 region has the DNA TGTGCCACCAGTGATCCCGGGACGCGGGACGAGACCCAGTACTTC. Residues: CATSDPGTRDETQYF.

For the CDR3, the DNA is TGTGCCAGCAGTTTAAAGGGGTCTTGGGATGGCTACACCTTC. This gives the protein CASSLKGSWDGYTF. The gene calls are TRBV28 and TRBJ1-2, with D possibly matching TRBD1 (5 bases). Trimming removed 2 bases at V and 6 bases at J, with 13 bases between. Germline CDR1 reads MDHEN; CDR2 reads SYDVKM. The CDR3 has 14 residues.